This T cell receptor beta chain was sequenced for a study of T cell responses to AZD1222 COVID-19 vaccine. Study-wide results and limits: Donors were chiefly white British, with a greater number of females, and clonal diversity was perhaps underestimated. Baseline serology detected seropositivity in only six AZD1222 recipients. Spike-specific TCRs gained breadth and depth after people received two AZD1222 doses. The CD4 TCRs associated with vaccination extended across spike and predominated at 160-218 and 743-854.

The data were produced by immunoSEQ multiplex PCR, yet TCRdb's version contains in-frame clones alone and is incomplete. This table has 100,000 to 150,000 clones, more than 85% appearing once. With respect to this clone: The antigen remains undetermined.

The length of the CDR3 is 13 residues. Germline values: CDR1 LNHDA, CDR2 SQIVND (reference sequence). Between the trimmed V and J ends, which lost 8 bases and 5 bases, there was a span of 12 bases. Here the sequenced sample was peripheral blood, taken 28 days after the second AZD1222 dose. The genes are TRBV19 and TRBJ1-4; no definite D call. The TCR sequence derives from an adult who received the AZD1222 COVID-19 vaccine. The CDR3 is CASSLAFNEKLFF. CDR3 coding DNA: TGTGCCAGTTCCCTCGCCTTCAATGAAAAACTGTTTTTT.